A selection of T cell receptor beta chains follows, all from one sample in a study of regulatory T cells in long-lasting Graves disease. TCRdb fed the multiplex PCR reads into MiXCR, producing one record per CDR3 protein. The sample has some 300,000 distinct CDR3 sequences, approximately 20% seen once; the top ten hold approximately 53%. Sequencing used peripheral blood mononuclear cells (PBMCs), obtained when the disease was refractory, from a patient treated with antithyroid drugs. These receptors were taken from a female donor with Graves disease. Both conserved end residues are part of each CDR3. A D gene is named only where the DNA matches it firmly. Expanded clones are given a class, and other clones once, few, many or no size at all.

D	size	V	J	CDR3	DNA
-	-	TRBV20-1	TRBJ2-5	CSASAPQGPGETQYF	TGCAGTGCTAGTGCACCGCAGGGACCGGGGGAGACCCAGTACTTC
-	once	TRBV12-3/TRBV12-4	TRBJ2-2	CASSLSLENTGELFF	TGTGCCAGCAGTTTGTCTCTCGAGAACACCGGGGAGCTGTTTTTT
TRBD1	-	TRBV2	TRBJ2-7	CASSEAAGGHEQYF	TGTGCCAGCAGTGAAGCTGCAGGGGGACACGAGCAGTACTTC
-	many	TRBV6-2/TRBV6-3	TRBJ1-2	CASSAGDGGGYTF	TGTGCCAGCAGTGCGGGGGACGGAGGTGGCTACACCTTC
-	many	TRBV11-2	TRBJ1-5	CASSLEREQPQHF	TGTGCCAGCAGCTTAGAGAGGGAACAGCCCCAGCATTTT
TRBD2	-	TRBV20-1	TRBJ2-7	CSARGAGTIYEQYF	TGCAGTGCTAGGGGAGCGGGAACCATTTACGAGCAGTACTTC
-	once	TRBV5-1	TRBJ2-7	CASRPGGTGTYEQYF	TGCGCCAGCAGACCCGGGGGGACAGGTACCTACGAGCAGTACTTC
TRBD2	many	TRBV15	TRBJ2-2	CATSRRKAGEGTGELFF	TGTGCCACCAGCAGAAGGAAGGCGGGAGAAGGGACCGGGGAGCTGTTTTTT
TRBD1	-	TRBV6-5	TRBJ2-7	CASSYGTVDEQYF	TGTGCCAGCAGTTACGGGACAGTGGACGAGCAGTACTTC
TRBD2	few	TRBV7-2	TRBJ2-7	CANSPGLAEVLPYEQYF	TGTGCCAACAGTCCGGGACTAGCGGAAGTCCTTCCTTACGAGCAGTACTTC
TRBD2	-	TRBV20-1	TRBJ2-5	CSAIWREGRETQYF	TGCAGTGCTATCTGGCGGGAGGGCCGAGAGACCCAGTACTTC
-	-	TRBV28	TRBJ2-7	CASSFLGEMYF	TGTGCCAGCAGTTTTTTGGGAGAAATGTACTTC
-	-	TRBV5-1	TRBJ2-2	CASSFEPDLPTGELFF	TGCGCCAGCAGCTTCGAACCGGACTTACCCACCGGGGAGCTGTTTTTT
-	few	TRBV29-1	TRBJ2-5	CSFTLQGGAETQYF	TGCAGCTTCACCCTCCAGGGGGGGGCAGAGACCCAGTACTTC
-	many	TRBV11-2	TRBJ1-2	CASSLGHSPGPEGYTF	TGTGCCAGCAGCTTAGGTCACTCGCCAGGCCCTGAGGGCTACACCTTC
-	-	TRBV15	TRBJ1-2	CATSRDQQPNYGYTF	TGTGCCACCAGCAGAGATCAGCAGCCTAACTATGGCTACACCTTC
-	many	TRBV12-3/TRBV12-4	TRBJ2-5	CASSIAGAQTQYF	TGTGCCAGCAGCATCGCTGGGGCCCAGACCCAGTACTTC
-	many	TRBV28	TRBJ1-3	CASRPDSPGNTIYF	TGTGCCAGCAGACCGGACAGCCCTGGAAACACCATATATTTT
-	-	TRBV30	TRBJ1-5	CAWSIGQGAQPQHF	TGTGCCTGGAGTATAGGGCAGGGTGCTCAGCCCCAGCATTTT
-	many	TRBV28	TRBJ2-2	CASSDNKGYTGELFF	TGTGCCAGCAGTGATAACAAGGGATATACCGGGGAGCTGTTTTTT
-	many	TRBV2	TRBJ2-4	CASSVEVAKNIQYF	TGTGCCAGCAGTGTGGAAGTAGCCAAAAACATTCAGTACTTC
-	many	TRBV2	TRBJ1-1	CASRATGNTEAFF	TGTGCCAGCAGGGCCACAGGGAACACTGAAGCTTTCTTT
TRBD1	-	TRBV6-2/TRBV6-3	TRBJ2-7	CASSSLLVSGGLNEQYF	TGTGCCAGCAGTTCCCTACTCGTATCAGGGGGCCTAAACGAGCAGTACTTC
TRBD1	-	TRBV28	TRBJ2-5	CASSAIGQVGQETQYF	TGTGCCAGCAGCGCCATCGGACAGGTGGGTCAAGAGACCCAGTACTTC
TRBD1	many	TRBV28	TRBJ1-5	CASGTGYQPQHF	TGTGCCTCCGGGACAGGGTATCAGCCCCAGCATTTT
TRBD1	few	TRBV7-9	TRBJ2-6	CASSLVRTGRRSGANVLTF	TGTGCCAGCAGCTTAGTAAGGACAGGGCGACGCTCTGGGGCCAACGTCCTGACTTTC
-	-	TRBV3-1	TRBJ2-2	CASSQDAGLGTGELFF	TGTGCCAGCAGCCAAGATGCGGGGTTGGGCACCGGGGAGCTGTTTTTT
-	few	TRBV7-2	TRBJ1-5	CASSLVVNSNQPQHF	TGTGCCAGCAGCTTAGTTGTGAATAGCAATCAGCCCCAGCATTTT
TRBD2	many	TRBV30	TRBJ2-5	CAWTSGSAGQETQYF	TGTGCCTGGACTAGCGGGAGTGCAGGCCAAGAGACCCAGTACTTC
TRBD1	-	TRBV6-1	TRBJ2-2	CASRGDRFDGELFF	TGTGCCAGCAGGGGGGACAGGTTCGACGGGGAGCTGTTTTTT
-	-	TRBV6-6	TRBJ2-2	CASSYSDSGLFPGELFF	TGTGCCAGCAGTTACTCGGACTCCGGACTGTTTCCCGGGGAGCTGTTTTTT
-	-	TRBV7-9	TRBJ1-1	CASSLGQEDTEAFF	TGTGCCAGCAGCTTAGGGCAGGAAGACACTGAAGCTTTCTTT
-	few	TRBV20-1	TRBJ2-5	CSARDWESGKTQYF	TGCAGTGCTAGAGATTGGGAGTCGGGGAAGACCCAGTACTTC
TRBD1	many	TRBV11-2	TRBJ2-6	CASSIYRGPGANVLTF	TGTGCCAGCAGCATATACAGGGGGCCTGGGGCCAACGTCCTGACTTTC
-	many	TRBV28	TRBJ2-7	CASSRGREIGQYF	TGTGCCAGCAGTCGGGGCAGGGAGATCGGACAGTACTTC
-	many	TRBV11-2	TRBJ1-5	CASSEMGPTSPQHF	TGTGCCAGCAGTGAGATGGGACCGACCTCGCCCCAGCATTTT
-	many	TRBV5-1	TRBJ1-1	CASSSPKGGNTEAFF	TGCGCCAGCAGCTCGCCCAAGGGGGGGAACACTGAAGCTTTCTTT
-	-	TRBV4-3	TRBJ2-5	CASSQDEGSETQYF	TGCGCCAGCAGCCAAGATGAGGGGAGCGAGACCCAGTACTTC
-	-	TRBV29-1	TRBJ2-7	CSVEGWRGLGNEQSF	TGCAGCGTTGAAGGATGGCGGGGACTTGGGAACGAGCAGTCCTTC
TRBD1	-	TRBV18	TRBJ2-7	CASSPSPDRGYEQYF	TGTGCCAGCTCACCAAGTCCGGACAGGGGATACGAGCAGTACTTC
-	few	TRBV20-1	TRBJ2-5	CSAQDGRRTQYF	TGCAGTGCTCAGGACGGGCGGAGGACCCAGTACTTC
-	-	TRBV19	TRBJ1-5	CASSIPLSASAPHQPQHF	TGTGCCAGTAGTATTCCGTTGTCGGCGTCCGCTCCGCATCAGCCCCAGCATTTT
TRBD2	-	TRBV20-1	TRBJ2-1	CSASPSGSEQFF	TGCAGTGCCAGCCCTAGCGGGAGTGAGCAGTTCTTC
TRBD1	-	TRBV19	TRBJ1-5	CASSEGGRNQPQHF	TGTGCCAGTAGTGAAGGGGGCCGCAATCAGCCCCAGCATTTT
-	-	TRBV6-1	TRBJ1-5	CASSRDTNQPQHF	TGTGCCAGCAGCCGGGACACAAATCAGCCCCAGCATTTT
TRBD2	many	TRBV5-5	TRBJ2-3	CASSSSSGSGTDTQYF	TGTGCCAGCAGCTCCTCTAGCGGGAGTGGGACAGATACGCAGTATTTT
-	many	TRBV20-1	TRBJ2-7	CSARDNFATSTYEQYF	TGCAGTGCTAGAGATAACTTCGCGACTAGTACCTACGAGCAGTACTTC
-	many	TRBV12-3/TRBV12-4	TRBJ2-7	CASGGHSYEQYF	TGTGCCAGCGGGGGTCATTCCTACGAGCAGTACTTC
TRBD2	-	TRBV20-1	TRBJ2-7	CSAQKREGHYEQYF	TGCAGTGCTCAGAAGCGGGAGGGCCACTACGAGCAGTACTTC
-	few	TRBV7-8	TRBJ2-5	CASSPLAGKETQYF	TGTGCCAGCAGCCCTCTCGCGGGGAAGGAGACCCAGTACTTC
TRBD2	-	TRBV14	TRBJ2-5	CASSQEPSGTQETQYF	TGTGCCAGCAGCCAAGAACCTAGCGGGACCCAAGAGACCCAGTACTTC
-	-	TRBV4-2	TRBJ1-1	CASKLQGDTEAFF	TGTGCCAGCAAATTACAGGGAGACACTGAAGCTTTCTTT
-	many	TRBV6-1	TRBJ2-7	CASKRQAYSYEQYF	TGTGCCAGCAAGCGACAGGCCTACTCCTACGAGCAGTACTTC
TRBD2	many	TRBV2	TRBJ2-7	CASSLGGGPYEQYF	TGTGCCAGCAGTTTGGGGGGAGGGCCCTACGAGCAGTACTTC